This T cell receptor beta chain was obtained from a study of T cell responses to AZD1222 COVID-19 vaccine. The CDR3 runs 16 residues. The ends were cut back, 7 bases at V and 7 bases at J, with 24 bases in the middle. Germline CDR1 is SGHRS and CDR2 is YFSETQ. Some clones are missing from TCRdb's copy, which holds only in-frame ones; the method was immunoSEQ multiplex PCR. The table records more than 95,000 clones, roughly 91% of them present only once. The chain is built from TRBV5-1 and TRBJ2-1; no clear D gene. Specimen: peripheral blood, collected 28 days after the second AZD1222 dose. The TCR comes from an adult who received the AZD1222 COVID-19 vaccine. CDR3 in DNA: TGCGCCAGCGACATTACGGGCTATAACCTGGGGAATGAGCAGTTCTTC. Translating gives CASDITGYNLGNEQFF.